This entry describes one T cell receptor beta chain. Antigen unknown. This table comes from immunoSEQ multiplex PCR, and its TCRdb copy is limited to in-frame clones, with some not included. This sample has roughly 62,000 clones, with roughly 84% found just once. The sample comes from a study of OX40 agonist ivuxolimab in advanced cancers. On the study more broadly: With ivuxolimab, an agonistic anti-OX40 (CD134) antibody, patients were treated. Previous treatment with anti-PD-1, anti-PD-L1 or anti-CTLA-4 therapy was allowed; about 40% had received some.

Trimming cost V 0 bases and J 0 bases; bases outside gene matches: 7. The CDR3 length is 17 residues. The germline CDR1 and CDR2 sequences are SEHNR and FQNEAQ (reference sequence). Findings and limits, study-wide: Several nonresponders also turned out to have low normalized T-cell clonal expansion.

J is TRBJ1-1 and V is TRBV7-9; the match to TRBD1 covers 7 bases. Sequences were derived from CD4+ or CD8+ T cells sorted from blood, sampled in a trial of the OX40 agonist ivuxolimab. This clonotype was obtained from an adult with an advanced solid tumor such as melanoma, head and neck, liver or kidney cancer. CDR3 sequence reads: CASSLAGPGGMNTEAFF. For the CDR3, the DNA is TGTGCCAGCAGCTTAGCGGGGCCAGGGGGAATGAACACTGAAGCTTTCTTT. Combining the CDR3 with reference TRBV7-9 and TRBJ1-1 gives the whole variable domain DTGVSQNPRHKITKRGQNVTFRCDPISEHNRLYWYRQTLGQGPEFLTYFQNEAQLEKSRLLSDRFSAERPKGSFSTLEIQRTEQGDSAMYLCASSLAGPGGMNTEAFFGQGTRLTVV.